Below, 8 T cell receptor beta chains from the same sample are listed, as sequenced in a study of metastatic and nonmetastatic thyroid tumors. Thyroid surgery was performed in patients who had received no treatment beforehand. TCRdb redid the clone calls on the PCR reads using MiXCR. Here the sample spans tens of thousands of clones, roughly 13% being singletons. Sample: blood. The origin of the receptors is a female donor with papillary thyroid cancer or a benign thyroid nodule (not recorded which). Some clones in this sample may be carry-over from other donors' samples.

This clone has a count of ten or more. The gene calls are TRBV20-1 and TRBJ2-7, with D tentatively TRBD2 (6 bases). In germline, CDR1 is DFQATT, CDR2 SNEGSKA (reference sequence). Trimming pared 1 base from V and 5 bases from J, leaving 12 bases between. The CDR3 totals 13 residues. The CDR3 nucleotides read TGCAGTGCTAGAGCCAGGGAGGTGCACGAGCAGTACTTC. Protein: CSARAREVHEQYF.

This clone was detected ten times or more. CDR3 region: CASSMGQGGYEQYF. CDR3 nucleotide sequence: TGTGCCAGTAGTATGGGACAGGGCGGCTACGAGCAGTACTTC. The chain uses TRBV19 and TRBJ2-7, with 9 bases that match TRBD1. CDR3 length: 14 residues. After removal of 3 bases from V and 3 bases from J, the junction contained 3 bases not matched to a gene. Looked up from germline, CDR1 is LNHDA and CDR2 is SQIVND (reference sequence). Full variable domain (missing parts from reference TRBV19 and TRBJ2-7): DGGITQSPKYLFRKEGQNVTLSCEQNLNHDAMYWYRQDPGQGLRLIYYSQIVNDFQKGDIAEGYSVSREKKESFPLTVTSAQKNPTAFYLCASSMGQGGYEQYFGPGTRLTVT.

The table lists this clone with many counts. The chain has TRBV5-8 and TRBJ2-7; 8 nucleotides agree with TRBD1. Germline values: CDR1 SGHTS, CDR2 YDEGEE. CDR3 size: 14 residues. V dropped 4 bases and J dropped 3; count of bases not matched to a gene: 6. CDR3 sequence reads: CASSTYTGGYEQYF. In DNA form, the CDR3 reads TGTGCCAGCAGCACCTACACAGGGGGCTACGAGCAGTACTTC.

About this clone: A much more abundant neighbour one base away suggests this may be a read error. The rearrangement uses TRBV24-1 and TRBJ2-5; 7 bases are shared with TRBD2. The CDR3 spans 17 residues. Per germline, CDR1 KGHDR and CDR2 SFDVKD. CDR3 bases: TGTGCCACCAGTGATTGGGGCAACAGCGGGGTACAAGAGACCAAGTACTTC. Its protein product is CATSDWGNSGVQETKYF.

Ten or more counts support this clone. This rearrangement joins TRBV14 to TRBJ2-1, with 8 nucleotides matching TRBD2. This CDR3 has 14 residues. Germline CDR1 SGHDN, CDR2 FVKESK. Trimming cost V 6 bases and J 5 bases; bases outside gene matches: 6. CDR3 in DNA: TGTGCCAGCAGTCCATTTAGCGGGGACAATGAGCAGTTCTTC. Translating gives CASSPFSGDNEQFF.

This clone has ten or more counts. V and J are TRBV28 and TRBJ1-2; a weak D match, TRBD1 (5 bases). Germline assignment: CDR1 MDHEN and CDR2 SYDVKM. V shed 3 bases and J shed 7 bases, with 12 bases lying between them. CDR3 length equals 13 residues. The CDR3 DNA is TGTGCCAGCAGTTTTACAGGACTCCTTGGCTACACCTTC. Amino acids: CASSFTGLLGYTF.

This clone was observed many times. An end of the junction does not agree with germline; a read error may underlie this. V is TRBV6-2 or TRBV6-3 and J is TRBJ1-5, with D possibly being TRBD1 (5 bases). Germline lookup yields CDR1 MNHEY and CDR2 SVGEGT. The CDR3 is made up of 13 amino acids. The CDR3 is CATSPWGEQPQHF. The CDR3 region has the DNA TGTGCCACCAGTCCTTGGGGGGAACAGCCCCAGCATTTT.

This clone came up many times. This sequence joins TRBV13 and TRBJ2-1, with 14 positions matching TRBD2. This CDR3 spans 19 amino acids. The germline gives CDR1 PRHDT, CDR2 FYEKMQ (reference sequence). V was pared by 5 bases and J by 3 bases, with 12 bases of the junction left unmatched. The chain's CDR3 is CASSGGRLAGGPDYNEQFF. The CDR3 coding sequence is TGTGCCAGCAGCGGCGGTAGACTAGCGGGAGGGCCGGACTACAATGAGCAGTTCTTC. Variable domain in full (rest from reference TRBV13 and TRBJ2-1): AAGVIQSPRHLIKEKRETATLKCYPIPRHDTVYWYQQGPGQDPQFLISFYEKMQSDKGSIPDRFSAQQFSDYHSELNMSSLELGDSALYFCASSGGRLAGGPDYNEQFFGPGTRLTVL.